Listed below are T cell receptor beta chains from one sample, sequenced in a study of lymphopenia after photon versus proton radiotherapy. The data were produced by immunoSEQ multiplex PCR, yet TCRdb's version contains in-frame clones alone and is incomplete. The table lists tens of thousands of clones, over 70% of them singletons. The starting material was peripheral blood, obtained from a patient treated with photon-based radiotherapy. The receptors derive from a man in his forties or fifties with gastric cancer. Each CDR3 is given with its conserved first and last residue. Each record gives: D gene, V gene, J gene, clone size, CDR3 DNA, CDR3 protein. A D gene is named only where the DNA matches it firmly. Clone size is given for some rows only: seen once, a few or many times, or a class if the clone is expanded.

TRBD1,TRBV11-2,TRBJ2-7,NA,TGTGCCAGCAGCTTAGGGGGGACAGCGTCAGGGCAGTACTTC,CASSLGGTASGQYF
NA,TRBV4-1,TRBJ1-4,NA,TGCGCCAGCAGCCGCCTCCCCGGAGAAAAACTGTTTTTT,CASSRLPGEKLFF
NA,TRBV6-4,TRBJ2-6,few,TGTGCCAGCAGTGACTCTGGGGTTGCTGGGGCCAACGTCCTGACTTTC,CASSDSGVAGANVLTF
TRBD1,TRBV6-1,TRBJ1-1,NA,TGTGCCAGCAGTGTGGGACAGGGAGGGGTCGCTGAAGCTTTCTTT,CASSVGQGGVAEAFF
NA,TRBV7-9,TRBJ1-1,NA,TGTGCCAGCAGCTTGGGCAACAGCGGCACTGAAGCTTTCTTT,CASSLGNSGTEAFF
NA,TRBV5-1,TRBJ2-1,NA,TGCGCCAGCAGCTTACCATCGAATGAGCAGTTCTTC,CASSLPSNEQFF
TRBD2,TRBV5-4,TRBJ2-5,NA,TGTGCCAGCAGCCAGCGGGGGAAAGAGACCCAGTACTTC,CASSQRGKETQYF
NA,TRBV7-6,TRBJ2-1,NA,TGTGCCAGCAGCTCAAGCAGCTGGGGGTGGGATGAGCAGTTCTTC,CASSSSSWGWDEQFF
NA,TRBV28,TRBJ1-3,NA,TGTGCCAGCAGTTACGGACGCCGCACTGGAAACACCATATATTTT,CASSYGRRTGNTIYF
NA,TRBV2,TRBJ2-1,few,TGTGCCAGCAGTGGTGTCTACAACTCCTACAATGAGCAGTTCTTC,CASSGVYNSYNEQFF
NA,TRBV5-1,TRBJ2-1,NA,TGCGCCAGCAGCTCGCTAGCGACCTACAATGAGCAGTTCTTC,CASSSLATYNEQFF
TRBD2,TRBV10-2,TRBJ2-5,NA,TGCGCCAGCAGTGTTTTTAGCGGGGGTGAGACCCAGTACTTC,CASSVFSGGETQYF
TRBD1,TRBV6-1,TRBJ1-4,NA,TGTGCCAGCAGTGACAGGGGGTTTACTAATGAAAAACTGTTTTTT,CASSDRGFTNEKLFF
NA,TRBV19,TRBJ2-6,NA,TGTGCCAGTAGTCCCCAAAGTATGTTAGGGGCCAACGTCCTGACTTTC,CASSPQSMLGANVLTF
TRBD2,TRBV11-2,TRBJ2-1,few,TGTGCCAGCAGCGGTTGGGGGAGGGCATACAATGAGCAGTTCTTC,CASSGWGRAYNEQFF
TRBD1,TRBV12-5,TRBJ1-5,NA,TGTGCTAGTGGTTGGACGGGACAGTTCTATAGCAATCAGCCCCAGCATTTT,CASGWTGQFYSNQPQHF
NA,TRBV7-2,TRBJ2-2,NA,TGTGCCAGCAGCTTAAAGCAGCCCGAGGGGACCGGGGAGCTGTTTTTT,CASSLKQPEGTGELFF
NA,TRBV29-1,TRBJ1-2,NA,TGCAGCGTTGAGGGGACACCAACGGTTGGCTACACCTTC,CSVEGTPTVGYTF
NA,TRBV15,TRBJ2-7,NA,TGTGCCACCAGCAGAAAAACCCGGACAGCCAATTTAGCCGAGCAGTACTTC,CATSRKTRTANLAEQYF
TRBD2,TRBV2,TRBJ2-1,NA,TGTGCCAGCAGCGCAGGACTAGCGGGAGTCGATGAGCAGTTCTTC,CASSAGLAGVDEQFF
NA,TRBV29-1,TRBJ2-1,NA,TGCAGCGCACTCCCAGGAGAGAGGTCCTACAATGAGCAGTTCTTC,CSALPGERSYNEQFF
NA,TRBV14,TRBJ2-5,few,TGTGCCAGCAGCCCACAAGGGGAAGAGACCCAGTACTTC,CASSPQGEETQYF
NA,TRBV7-9,TRBJ2-3,NA,TGTGCCAGCAGCTTATGGAGCGCAGATACGCAGTATTTT,CASSLWSADTQYF
TRBD1,TRBV9,TRBJ2-3,NA,TGTGCCAGCAGCTCGCCGACAGGGCTGGGAGATACGCAGTATTTT,CASSSPTGLGDTQYF
NA,TRBV10-3,TRBJ2-1,NA,TGTGCCATCAGCCCTGGAGGTTCATACAATGAGCAGTTCTTC,CAISPGGSYNEQFF
TRBD1,TRBV30,TRBJ2-7,NA,TGTGCCTGGAGTTCACGGACAGGGGTCTACGAGCAGTACTTC,CAWSSRTGVYEQYF
NA,TRBV7-9,TRBJ2-4,NA,TGTGCCAGCAGCCCCCCGACGGTCATTCAGTACTTC,CASSPPTVIQYF
NA,TRBV6-5,TRBJ2-7,NA,TGTGCCAGCAGTTACCTAGGGACCTACGAGCAGTACTTC,CASSYLGTYEQYF
NA,TRBV28,TRBJ1-4,NA,TGTGCCAGCAGTTTGGGTCAGGGTACCGCGACTAATGAAAAACTGTTTTTT,CASSLGQGTATNEKLFF
TRBD1,TRBV18,TRBJ1-4,NA,TGTGCCAGCTCACGCAGTCAGGGGGCCACTAATGAAAAACTGTTTTTT,CASSRSQGATNEKLFF
TRBD1,TRBV7-9,TRBJ2-1,NA,TGTGCCAGCAGCTTGAGACAGGGGTACAATGAGCAGTTCTTC,CASSLRQGYNEQFF
NA,TRBV2,TRBJ2-7,NA,TGTGCCAGGTTACACGAGCAGTACTTC,CARLHEQYF
NA,TRBV27,TRBJ2-3,NA,TGTGCCAGCAGTTTATTAGGAGCAGTTAGCACAGATACGCAGTATTTT,CASSLLGAVSTDTQYF
NA,TRBV11-2,TRBJ2-7,NA,TGTGCCAGCAGCCGGACCTTCTACGAGCAGTACTTC,CASSRTFYEQYF
TRBD2,TRBV18,TRBJ2-3,once,TGTGCCAGCTCCGTACTAGCGGACACAGATACGCAGTATTTT,CASSVLADTDTQYF
TRBD2,TRBV14,TRBJ2-7,NA,TGTGCCAGCAGCCGGAGGACTAGCGAACGTGACGAGCAGTACTTC,CASSRRTSERDEQYF
TRBD1,TRBV6-4,TRBJ1-2,NA,TGTGCCAGCAGTTACGCAGGGGGTGAGGGCTACACCTTC,CASSYAGGEGYTF
NA,TRBV18,TRBJ1-2,once,TGTGCCAGCTCAACCACCGGGACCGCCGATGGCTACACCTTC,CASSTTGTADGYTF
NA,TRBV7-3,TRBJ2-2,once,TGTGCCAGCAGCACAGTCGGCGGGGAGCTGTTTTTT,CASSTVGGELFF
TRBD1,TRBV6-5,TRBJ2-1,NA,TGTGCCAGCAGGACAGGGGGCTCTTACAATGAGCAGTTCTTC,CASRTGGSYNEQFF
NA,TRBV4-2,TRBJ2-5,NA,TGTGCCAGCAGCCAAGCCCAAACCCAGTACTTC,CASSQAQTQYF
TRBD1,TRBV6-6,TRBJ1-2,NA,TGTGCCAGCAGTCCCGACAGGGGGCATGGCTACACCTTC,CASSPDRGHGYTF
TRBD2,TRBV6-6,TRBJ2-1,NA,TGTGCCAGCAGTTACGCCAGCGGGAGCTCCTACAATGAGCAGTTCTTC,CASSYASGSSYNEQFF
NA,TRBV10-3,TRBJ1-5,NA,TGTGCCATCAGTGAGTCGACCCATCAGCCCCAGCATTTT,CAISESTHQPQHF
NA,TRBV27,TRBJ2-7,NA,TGTGCCAGCAGACCCATGGGCGCTGTGGTCTCCTACGAGCAGTACTTC,CASRPMGAVVSYEQYF
NA,TRBV4-3,TRBJ2-7,large,TGCGCCAGCAGCCCTAGCATCTCCTACGAGCAGTACTTC,CASSPSISYEQYF